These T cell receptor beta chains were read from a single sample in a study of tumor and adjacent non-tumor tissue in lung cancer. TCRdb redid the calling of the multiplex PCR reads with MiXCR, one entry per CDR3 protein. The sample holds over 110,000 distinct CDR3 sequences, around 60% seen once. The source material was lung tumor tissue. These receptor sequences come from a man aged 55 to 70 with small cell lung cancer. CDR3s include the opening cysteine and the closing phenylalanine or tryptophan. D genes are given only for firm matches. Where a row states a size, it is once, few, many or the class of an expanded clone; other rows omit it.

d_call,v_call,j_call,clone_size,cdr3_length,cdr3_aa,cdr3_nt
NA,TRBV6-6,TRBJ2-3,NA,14,CASREGVSIDTQYF,TGTGCCAGCAGGGAGGGGGTTAGCATAGATACGCAGTATTTT
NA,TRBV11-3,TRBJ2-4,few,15,CASSLCPRTENIQYF,TGTGCCAGCAGCCTCTGTCCTCGGACGGAAAACATTCAGTACTTC
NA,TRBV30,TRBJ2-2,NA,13,CAWSIQITVELFF,TGTGCCTGGAGTATCCAGATAACCGTGGAGCTGTTTTTT
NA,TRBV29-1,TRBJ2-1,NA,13,CSVDCGVRNKQFF,TGCAGCGTTGATTGCGGAGTCCGCAATAAGCAGTTCTTC
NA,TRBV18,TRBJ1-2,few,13,CASSPEKMSGYTF,TGTGCCAGCTCACCGGAGAAGATGAGTGGCTACACCTTC
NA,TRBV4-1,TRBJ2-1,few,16,CASSRAGDIGPNEQFF,TGCGCCAGCAGCCGCGCGGGGGACATCGGCCCCAATGAGCAGTTCTTC
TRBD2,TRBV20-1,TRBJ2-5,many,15,CSASWTSGIGETQYF,TGCAGTGCTTCCTGGACTAGCGGGATTGGAGAGACCCAGTACTTC
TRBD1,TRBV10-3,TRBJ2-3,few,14,CAIRGTGATDTQYF,TGTGCCATCAGGGGGACAGGGGCCACAGATACGCAGTATTTT
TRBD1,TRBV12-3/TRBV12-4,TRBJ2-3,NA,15,CTSSRRQGAADTQYF,TGTACCAGCAGCCGAAGACAGGGGGCCGCAGATACGCAGTATTTT
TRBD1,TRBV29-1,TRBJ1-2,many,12,CSVVRTGYGYTF,TGCAGCGTTGTCCGGACAGGGTATGGCTACACCTTC
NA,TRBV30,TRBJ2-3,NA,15,CAWSVGQTGSDTQYF,TGTGCCTGGAGTGTAGGTCAGACGGGCTCAGATACGCAGTATTTT
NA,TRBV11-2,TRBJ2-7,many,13,CASSLDLDRGPYF,TGTGCCAGCAGCTTAGATCTTGACCGCGGACCGTACTTC
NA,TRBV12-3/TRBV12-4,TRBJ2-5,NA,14,CASSTPGHQETQYF,TGTGCCAGCAGCACACCGGGACACCAAGAGACCCAGTACTTC
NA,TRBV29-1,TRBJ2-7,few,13,CSVVTGISYEQYF,TGCAGCGTTGTAACTGGGATCTCCTACGAACAGTACTTC
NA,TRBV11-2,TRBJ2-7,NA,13,CANSVDRLGEQYF,TGTGCCAACAGTGTCGACCGATTAGGCGAGCAGTACTTC
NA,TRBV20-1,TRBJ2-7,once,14,CSARPTQGTYEQYF,TGCAGTGCCAGACCCACACAGGGTACCTACGAGCAATACTTC
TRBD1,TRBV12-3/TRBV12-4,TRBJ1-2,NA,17,CASRLYGDRGKGGGYTF,TGTGCCAGCAGGTTATACGGCGACAGGGGAAAAGGCGGTGGCTACACCTTC
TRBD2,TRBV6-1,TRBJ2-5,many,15,CASSNLAGVWETQYF,TGTGCCAGCAGTAATCTAGCGGGAGTATGGGAGACCCAGTACTTC
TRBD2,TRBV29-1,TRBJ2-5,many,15,CSVERAAGGGETQYF,TGCAGCGTTGAACGGGCCGCGGGAGGTGGGGAGACCCAGTACTTC
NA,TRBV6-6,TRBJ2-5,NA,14,CASSYLGTKEAQYF,TGTGCCAGCAGTTACCTGGGGACGAAGGAGGCCCAGTACTTC
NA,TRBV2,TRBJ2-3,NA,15,CASSAGTLSTDTQYF,TGTGCCAGCAGCGCGGGAACTTTGAGTACAGATACGCAGTATTTT
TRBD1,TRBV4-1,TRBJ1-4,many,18,CASSPRDRGGATNEKLFF,TGCGCCAGCAGCCCCCGAGACAGGGGAGGGGCAACTAATGAAAAACTGTTTTTT
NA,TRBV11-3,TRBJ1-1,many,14,CASSLRGMNTEAFF,TGTGCCAGCAGCCTGCGGGGGATGAACACTGAAGCTTTCTTT
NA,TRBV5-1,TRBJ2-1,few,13,CASSPQGINEQFF,TGCGCCAGCAGCCCACAAGGGATAAATGAGCAGTTCTTC